A selection of T cell receptor beta chains follows, all from one sample in a study of shared T cell receptors in the human thymus. Sequencing used immunoSEQ multiplex PCR; TCRdb keeps in-frame clones, though not all of them. The sample holds roughly 68,000 clones; more than 90% are singletons and the top ten take roughly 0.033%. Material for sequencing was thymocytes. The source is a human donor. The CDR3 runs from the conserved cysteine through the conserved F or W. A D gene is named only where the DNA matches it firmly. Part of the rows lack a size; the others show once, few, many or a class for expanded clones.

j_gene: TRBJ2-5; abundance: NA; v_gene: TRBV28; d_gene: NA; CDR3aa: CASTTTGIRTQYF; CDR3nt: TGTGCCAGCACTACCACAGGAATTCGGACCCAGTACTTC
j_gene: TRBJ2-7; abundance: NA; v_gene: TRBV5-8; d_gene: TRBD1; CDR3aa: CASSYSGQGYEQYF; CDR3nt: TGTGCCAGCAGCTATTCAGGACAGGGCTACGAGCAGTACTTC
j_gene: TRBJ2-3; abundance: NA; v_gene: TRBV7-4; d_gene: TRBD1; CDR3aa: CASRAPGQGFSTDTQYF; CDR3nt: TGTGCCAGCAGAGCACCGGGACAGGGTTTTAGCACAGATACGCAGTATTTT
j_gene: TRBJ2-2; abundance: NA; v_gene: TRBV6-5; d_gene: NA; CDR3aa: CASSYSWELFF; CDR3nt: TGTGCCAGCAGTTACTCCTGGGAGCTGTTTTTT
j_gene: TRBJ1-1; abundance: NA; v_gene: TRBV6-6; d_gene: TRBD1; CDR3aa: CATGGQGGTEAFF; CDR3nt: TGTGCCACCGGGGGACAGGGGGGCACTGAAGCTTTCTTT
j_gene: TRBJ1-2; abundance: NA; v_gene: TRBV4-1; d_gene: TRBD1; CDR3aa: CASSHNPGQEFLYGYTF; CDR3nt: TGCGCCAGCAGCCATAATCCGGGACAGGAGTTTCTCTATGGCTACACCTTC
j_gene: TRBJ2-2; abundance: NA; v_gene: TRBV13; d_gene: NA; CDR3aa: CASSLGPGRGRTGELFF; CDR3nt: TGTGCCAGCAGCTTAGGTCCCGGCCGGGGGAGGACCGGGGAGCTGTTTTTT
j_gene: TRBJ1-1; abundance: NA; v_gene: TRBV28; d_gene: TRBD1; CDR3aa: CASSLDRQGQRGMNTEAFF; CDR3nt: TGTGCCAGCAGTTTGGATAGACAGGGGCAGAGGGGGATGAACACTGAAGCTTTCTTT
j_gene: TRBJ1-6; abundance: NA; v_gene: TRBV28; d_gene: NA; CDR3aa: CATSFFGTQNSPLHF; CDR3nt: TGTGCCACCTCTTTTTTCGGGACTCAAAATTCACCCCTCCACTTT
j_gene: TRBJ2-7; abundance: NA; v_gene: TRBV5-5; d_gene: NA; CDR3aa: CASRLRDSPSYEQYF; CDR3nt: TGTGCCAGCAGACTCCGGGACTCGCCTTCCTACGAGCAGTACTTC
j_gene: TRBJ1-2; abundance: NA; v_gene: TRBV6-1; d_gene: NA; CDR3aa: CASSKFPYYGYTF; CDR3nt: TGTGCCAGCAGTAAATTCCCATACTATGGCTACACCTTC
j_gene: TRBJ2-7; abundance: NA; v_gene: TRBV19; d_gene: NA; CDR3aa: CANFRFLASLGDEQYF; CDR3nt: TGTGCCAATTTTAGGTTCCTGGCTAGCTTGGGTGACGAGCAGTACTTC
j_gene: TRBJ2-1; abundance: NA; v_gene: TRBV29-1; d_gene: NA; CDR3aa: CSVEEQFF; CDR3nt: TGCAGCGTTGAGGAGCAGTTCTTC
j_gene: TRBJ2-3; abundance: NA; v_gene: TRBV7-2; d_gene: TRBD1; CDR3aa: CASSLAFGQGPTDTQYF; CDR3nt: TGTGCCAGCAGCTTAGCTTTTGGACAGGGACCCACAGATACGCAGTATTTT
j_gene: TRBJ2-5; abundance: NA; v_gene: TRBV7-3; d_gene: TRBD1; CDR3aa: CASSSIGGDRFGETQYF; CDR3nt: TGTGCCAGCAGCTCTATAGGCGGGGACAGGTTTGGGGAGACCCAGTACTTC
j_gene: TRBJ2-7; abundance: NA; v_gene: TRBV4-1; d_gene: NA; CDR3aa: CASSQDPPYEQYF; CDR3nt: TGCGCCAGCAGCCAAGACCCACCCTACGAGCAGTACTTC
j_gene: TRBJ1-2; abundance: NA; v_gene: TRBV27; d_gene: TRBD1; CDR3aa: CASSLTGRNGYTF; CDR3nt: TGTGCCAGCAGCCTGACAGGGAGGAATGGCTACACCTTC
j_gene: TRBJ2-4; abundance: NA; v_gene: TRBV7-9; d_gene: NA; CDR3aa: CASSLDTVIGDIQYF; CDR3nt: TGTGCCAGCAGCTTAGACACGGTGATCGGGGACATTCAGTACTTC
j_gene: TRBJ1-1; abundance: NA; v_gene: TRBV27; d_gene: NA; CDR3aa: CASSSPHPLPGRPFEAFF; CDR3nt: TGTGCCAGCAGTAGTCCCCACCCACTGCCGGGACGACCGTTTGAAGCTTTCTTT
j_gene: TRBJ2-3; abundance: NA; v_gene: TRBV5-6; d_gene: NA; CDR3aa: CASSLYLVPPTDTQYF; CDR3nt: TGTGCCAGCAGCTTGTATCTGGTACCACCCACAGATACGCAGTATTTT
j_gene: TRBJ1-2; abundance: NA; v_gene: TRBV11-2; d_gene: NA; CDR3aa: CASSLAPGPWYGYTF; CDR3nt: TGTGCCAGCAGCTTAGCACCCGGGCCGTGGTATGGCTACACCTTC
j_gene: TRBJ2-7; abundance: once; v_gene: TRBV7-9; d_gene: NA; CDR3aa: CASSLLADHEQYF; CDR3nt: TGTGCCAGCAGCTTGTTAGCGGACCACGAGCAGTACTTC
j_gene: TRBJ1-5; abundance: NA; v_gene: TRBV19; d_gene: NA; CDR3aa: CASKRPFEDSNQPQHF; CDR3nt: TGTGCCAGTAAACGCCCTTTCGAGGATAGCAATCAGCCCCAGCATTTT
j_gene: TRBJ1-5; abundance: NA; v_gene: TRBV6-5; d_gene: NA; CDR3aa: CASRESRVPYQPQHF; CDR3nt: TGTGCCAGCAGAGAAAGCAGGGTACCGTATCAGCCCCAGCATTTT
j_gene: TRBJ1-3; abundance: NA; v_gene: TRBV18; d_gene: TRBD1; CDR3aa: CASSLSERQGARGNTIYF; CDR3nt: TGTGCCAGCTCACTCTCGGAACGACAGGGGGCGAGAGGAAACACCATATATTTT
j_gene: TRBJ2-5; abundance: NA; v_gene: TRBV7-6; d_gene: NA; CDR3aa: CASSQDGVTYQETQYF; CDR3nt: TGTGCCAGCAGCCAGGACGGAGTAACCTACCAAGAGACCCAGTACTTC
j_gene: TRBJ2-3; abundance: NA; v_gene: TRBV11-3; d_gene: NA; CDR3aa: CASSLDSLTDTQYF; CDR3nt: TGTGCCAGCAGCTTAGATTCGTTAACAGATACGCAGTATTTT
j_gene: TRBJ1-1; abundance: NA; v_gene: TRBV6-1; d_gene: NA; CDR3aa: CASSESWAPGKNTEAFF; CDR3nt: TGTGCCAGCAGTGAATCGTGGGCTCCCGGAAAAAACACTGAAGCTTTCTTT